One sample yielded the 12 T cell receptor beta chains listed below, sequenced in a study of T-cell reconstitution after alpha-beta-depleted transplantation in children. TCRbeta library preparation incorporated unique molecular identifiers. MiXCR, applied by TCRdb to the PCR reads, yields one record per CDR3 protein. The sample has around 600,000 distinct CDR3 sequences, approximately 15% seen once. Material: PBMCs from the stem cell graft donor, obtained from the stem cell graft. Receptors were obtained from a human donor who donated a stem cell graft to a child with acute myeloid leukemia.

This clonotype was seen ten or more times. This chain uses TRBV20-1 with TRBJ1-1, with 8 bases identical to TRBD1. This CDR3 comprises 13 residues. With 5 bases clipped from V and 5 bases from J, the junction kept 7 bases outside the gene matches. In germline, CDR1 is DFQATT, CDR2 SNEGSKA (reference sequence). The CDR3 nucleotides are TGCAGTGCTCAGGACAGGGCCCTTACTGAAGCTTTCTTT. This translates into CSAQDRALTEAFF.

The chain joins TRBV5-8 to TRBJ2-3, with a weak D call TRBD2 (5 bases). The CDR3 has 13 amino acids. V lost 2 bases to trimming and J lost 5 bases, with 9 bases between them. Germline loops: CDR1 SGHTS, CDR2 YDEGEE. The CDR3 protein is CASSFTRGDTQYF. The CDR3 DNA follows: TGTGCCAGCAGCTTCACACGGGGAGATACGCAGTATTTT.

This chain's CDR3 is CASILAGARTEAFF. In DNA, the CDR3 is TGTGCCAGCATCCTAGCGGGGGCACGCACTGAAGCTTTCTTT. V gene TRBV7-2 combines with J gene TRBJ1-1; maybe TRBD1 (6 bases). Germline V gives CDR1 SGHTA, CDR2 FQGNSA. This CDR3 has 14 residues. The V and J ends lost 7 bases and 4 bases respectively, with 16 bases between them.

The V call is TRBV4-2, the J call TRBJ2-2; TRBD1 agrees at 9 bases. CDR1 and CDR2 from the germline V gene are LGHNA and YNFKEQ. Germline trimming cut 2 bases from V and 4 bases from J; bases unmatched to any gene: 2. The CDR3 is 15 residues long. CDR3 sequence reads: CASSQTDRGTGELFF. Here the CDR3 DNA reads TGTGCCAGCAGCCAAACGGACAGGGGCACCGGGGAGCTGTTTTTT.

This clonotype was counted many times. This rearrangement joins TRBV20-1 to TRBJ1-1; D unclear. The CDR3 has 12 residues. V dropped 6 bases and J dropped 1 base, with 9 bases sitting between them. Germline CDR1 DFQATT, CDR2 SNEGSKA (reference sequence). Here the CDR3 reads CSANPRNTEAFF. The CDR3 region has the DNA TGCAGTGCCAATCCCCGGAACACTGAAGCTTTCTTT.

The V gene is TRBV7-9, the J gene TRBJ2-3; D is unresolved. The CDR3 is 15 amino acids. V shed 2 bases and J shed 2 bases, with 11 bases lying between them. In germline, CDR1 is SEHNR, CDR2 FQNEAQ (reference sequence). The chain's CDR3 is CASSLSARFTDTQYF. Written as DNA, the CDR3 is TGTGCCAGCAGCTTATCGGCGAGATTCACAGATACGCAGTATTTT.

This clonotype was counted many times. The CDR3 reads CSVAWWAETQYF. The CDR3 bases are TGCAGCGTCGCGTGGTGGGCAGAGACCCAGTACTTC. V gene TRBV29-1 combines with J gene TRBJ2-5; D is unresolved. The germline CDR1 and CDR2 sequences are SQVTM and ANQGSEA. The CDR3 totals 12 residues. V gave up 6 bases and J gave up 4 bases, with 12 bases separating them.

This clonotype has ten or more counts. J is TRBJ1-3 and V is TRBV20-1; the D is unclear. The CDR3 has 15 amino acids. Germline V gene sequence: CDR1 DFQATT, CDR2 SNEGSKA (reference sequence). Trimming cost V 0 bases and J 0 bases, with 9 bases left between them. The CDR3 DNA reads TGCAGTGCTAGAGATGGTGGGAACTCTGGAAACACCATATATTTT. Translation: CSARDGGNSGNTIYF.

This clonotype was detected many times. The chain is built from TRBV4-3 and TRBJ2-7; TRBD2 matches at 7 bases. Trimming took 1 base from V and 5 from J; bases not matched to a gene: 5. The length of the CDR3 is 14 residues. Germline V gene data show CDR1 as LGHNA and CDR2 as YSLEER. This CDR3 is CASSQGGGGNEQYF. In nucleotides, the CDR3 is TGCGCCAGCAGCCAAGGGGGCGGGGGTAACGAGCAGTACTTC.

The CDR3 loop is CASSLPTSGEDEQFF. In nucleotides, the CDR3 is TGTGCCAGCAGTTTACCGACTAGCGGGGAGGATGAGCAGTTCTTC. V and J are TRBV6-5 and TRBJ2-1, with 11 bases that match TRBD2. CDR1 and CDR2 (germline): MNHEY, SVGAGI. Trimming removed 4 bases from V and 8 bases from J; junction bases left unmatched: 7. CDR3 length: 15 amino acids.

V is TRBV5-1 and J is TRBJ2-5, with D perhaps matching TRBD1 (6 bases). The germline V and J ends were trimmed by 0 bases and 0 bases, with 9 bases remaining between them. Germline CDR1 reads SGHRS; CDR2 reads YFSETQ. The length of the CDR3 is 15 residues. DNA for the CDR3: TGCGCCAGCAGCTTGGGAGGACAGAACCAAGAGACCCAGTACTTC. Amino acids: CASSLGGQNQETQYF. The whole variable domain, filled in from reference TRBV5-1 and TRBJ2-5, reads KAGVTQTPRYLIKTRGQQVTLSCSPISGHRSVSWYQQTPGQGLQFLFEYFSETQRNKGNFPGRFSGRQFSNSRSEMNVSTLELGDSALYLCASSLGGQNQETQYFGPGTRLLVL.

This chain uses TRBV20-1 with TRBJ2-3, with D maybe TRBD1 (6 bases). The ends were cut back, 0 bases at V and 8 bases at J, with 15 bases in the middle. Germline CDR1 and CDR2: DFQATT and SNEGSKA (reference sequence). The CDR3 runs 14 residues. The DNA of the CDR3 is TGCAGTGCTAGAGATTGGCAGTTAGGGGGTACGCAGTATTTT. It specifies CSARDWQLGGTQYF.